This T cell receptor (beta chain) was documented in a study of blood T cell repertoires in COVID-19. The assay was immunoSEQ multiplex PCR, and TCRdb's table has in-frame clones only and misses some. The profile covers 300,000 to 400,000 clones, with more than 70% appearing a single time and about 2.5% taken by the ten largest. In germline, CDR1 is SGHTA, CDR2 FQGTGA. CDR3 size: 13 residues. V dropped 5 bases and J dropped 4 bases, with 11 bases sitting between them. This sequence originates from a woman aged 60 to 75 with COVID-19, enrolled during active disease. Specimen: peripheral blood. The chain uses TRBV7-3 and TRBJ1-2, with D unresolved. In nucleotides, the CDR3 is TGTGCCAGCAGCCCCCAGAGGGCCTATGGCTACACCTTC. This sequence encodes CASSPQRAYGYTF.